These 25 T cell receptor beta chains share one sample of origin, sequenced in a study of human T cells and chemical hapten exposure. TCRdb redid the calling of the RACE reads with MiXCR, one entry per CDR3 protein. The sample has over 300,000 distinct CDR3 sequences; 5.1% are singletons. Time point here: pre-sensitization, week 0. Treatment in this sample: therapeutic diphenylcyclopropenone sensitization with weekly scalp DPC. Specimen: whole blood, collected in connection with sensitization to the hapten diphenylcyclopropenone (DPC). These receptors were obtained from a woman aged 50 to 65 with alopecia areata. Some clones in this sample may be carry-over from other donors' samples.

J is TRBJ2-1 and V is TRBV5-1; TRBD2 is a possible D gene (5 bases). The V gene lost 4 bases and the J gene lost 0 bases, with 17 bases spanning the gap. The CDR3 has 17 residues. Germline V CDR1 and CDR2: SGHRS, YFSETQ. The CDR3 DNA sequence: TGCGCCAGCAGCACCCGACCCACCGGGATCTCCTACAATGAGCAGTTCTTC. Its protein is CASSTRPTGISYNEQFF.

This clonotype has only a few counts. This chain links TRBV27 with TRBJ2-2; D remains ambiguous. CDR1 is MNHEY, CDR2 SMNVEV, per germline (reference sequence). The CDR3 runs to 14 residues. V dropped 7 bases and J dropped 0 bases, with 9 bases sitting between them. CDR3 nucleotides: TGTGCCAGCAAGGTCCGGTCGAACACCGGGGAGCTGTTTTTT. It encodes CASKVRSNTGELFF.

This clonotype has a count of ten or more. The V and J genes are TRBV12-3 or TRBV12-4 and TRBJ2-7; D is perhaps TRBD1 or TRBD2 (5 bases each). The CDR3 loop spans 13 amino acids. Trimming took off 10 bases at V and 0 bases at J, with 13 bases between the two ends. CDR3 amino acids: CATAAGSSYEQYF. The DNA for the CDR3 is TGTGCCACCGCGGCAGGGAGCTCCTACGAGCAGTACTTC.

This clonotype was recorded at least ten times. The chain couples TRBV12-3 or TRBV12-4 to TRBJ1-5; D is unclear. The CDR3 spans 14 residues. Trimming removed 1 base from V and 6 bases from J, with 10 bases in between. Here the CDR3 DNA reads TGTGCCAGCAGTTTAGGCGGTGAGGCTCAGCCCCAGCATTTT. It is translated as CASSLGGEAQPQHF.

The J gene is TRBJ2-7, the V gene TRBV18; perhaps TRBD2 as D (5 bases). This CDR3 contains 14 residues. Trimming removed 8 bases at V and 1 base at J, with 15 bases between. Per the germline V gene, CDR1 is KGHSH and CDR2 is LQKENI. The CDR3 DNA sequence: TGTGCCAGCGCAACCGGGGTATTGTCCTACGAGCAGTACTTC. It is translated as CASATGVLSYEQYF.

The V call is TRBV19, the J call TRBJ2-1, with 8 nucleotides matching TRBD2. Germline CDR1 LNHDA, CDR2 SQIVND (reference sequence). With V trimmed by 6 bases and J by 4 bases, 8 bases remained unmatched. The CDR3 sequence is 15 residues long. The CDR3 bases are TGTGCCAGTAGAAGGCCGGGAGGGGTTTACAATGAGCAGTTCTTC. Translation gives CASRRPGGVYNEQFF.

The chain recombines TRBV11-2 with TRBJ2-7; TRBD1 agrees at 11 bases. CDR3 size: 15 residues. The trim removed 5 bases at V and 5 bases at J, leaving 8 bases unmatched. From germline, CDR1 is SGHAT and CDR2 FQNNGV. The CDR3 DNA reads as TGTGCCAGCAGCCCAGGACAGGGGGCGGCCCACGAGCAGTACTTC. Translated, it gives CASSPGQGAAHEQYF.

The rearrangement uses TRBV27 and TRBJ1-1; tentatively, D is TRBD1 (5 bases). The CDR3 runs to 11 residues. V shed 6 bases and J shed 10 bases, with 12 bases lying between them. In germline, CDR1 is MNHEY, CDR2 SMNVEV (reference sequence). CDR3 sequence (DNA): TGTGCCAGCAGATGGGGCAGGGTAGCTTTCTTT. This sequence encodes CASRWGRVAFF.

The chain uses TRBV6-6 and TRBJ1-4; 8 bases match TRBD1. Per germline, CDR1 MNHNY and CDR2 SVGAGI (reference sequence). V gave up 6 bases and J gave up 1 base; unmatched junction bases: 1. This CDR3 region has 14 residues. CDR3 region: CASRGQETNEKLFF. The CDR3 DNA sequence: TGTGCCAGCAGGGGACAGGAAACTAATGAAAAACTGTTTTTT.

This clonotype turned up a few times. The rearrangement links TRBV24-1 to TRBJ2-3; TRBD1 might be the D (5 bases). The CDR3 runs to 13 residues. Germline V gene data show CDR1 as KGHDR and CDR2 as SFDVKD. V dropped 3 bases and J dropped 5 bases, with 8 bases sitting between them. CDR3 sequence reads: CATSDTREDTQYF. DNA for the CDR3: TGTGCCACCAGTGATACCAGGGAAGATACGCAGTATTTT.

The rearrangement links TRBV7-9 to TRBJ1-1; 7 bases are shared with TRBD1. CDR1 is SEHNR, CDR2 FQNEAQ, per germline (reference sequence). This CDR3 is 14 amino acids long. The V gene end was trimmed by 4 bases and the J gene end by 3 bases; junction bases not matched to a gene: 5. The chain's CDR3 is CASSSGQVDTEAFF. The DNA of the CDR3 is TGTGCCAGCAGCTCCGGACAGGTAGACACTGAAGCTTTCTTT.

This clonotype was picked up many times. The chain has TRBV29-1 and TRBJ2-7, with 7 bases fitting TRBD1. The CDR3 covers 11 residues. The trim removed 6 bases at V and 6 bases at J, leaving 5 bases unmatched. Germline loops: CDR1 SQVTM, CDR2 ANQGSEA. The CDR3 DNA sequence: TGCAGCGTCCTGACAGGGCCCGAGCAGTACTTC. Amino acid sequence: CSVLTGPEQYF.

This clonotype was counted at least ten times. This chain connects TRBV7-9 to TRBJ2-3; no definite D call. Per the germline V gene, CDR1 is SEHNR and CDR2 is FQNEAQ (reference sequence). The CDR3 length is 14 residues. Trimming pared 2 bases from V and 2 bases from J, leaving 8 bases between. The CDR3: CASSLFRTTDTQYF. Written as DNA, the CDR3 is TGTGCCAGCAGCTTATTCCGGACCACAGATACGCAGTATTTT.

Regarding this clonotype: This may come from a read error, since a much larger clone is one base off. This chain links TRBV5-1 with TRBJ2-5; D not certain. The germline CDR1 and CDR2 sequences are SGHRS and YFSETQ. Trimming took 2 bases from V and 2 from J, leaving 10 bases between them. This CDR3 is built from 14 residues. CDR3 residues: CASSFIVAQETQYF. CDR3 nucleotide sequence: TGCGCCAGCAGCTTTATAGTAGCTCAAGAGACCCAGTACTTC. Supplemented by reference TRBV5-1 and TRBJ2-5, the full variable domain reads KAGVTQTPRYLIKTRGQQVTLSCSPISGHRSVSWYQQTPGQGLQFLFEYFSETQRNKGNFPGRFSGRQFSNSRSEMNVSTLELGDSALYLCASSFIVAQETQYFGPGTRLLVL.

This clonotype was detected ten times or more. The CDR3 DNA is TGTGCCAGCAGTTACTCGAGGGTCCGGGCCTACGAGCAGTACTTC. Residues: CASSYSRVRAYEQYF. V usage is TRBV6-5 and J usage is TRBJ2-7, with D perhaps TRBD2 (5 bases). The CDR3 runs to 15 residues. The germline V gene has CDR1 MNHEY and CDR2 SVGAGI. V gave up 0 bases and J gave up 2 bases, with 11 bases separating them.

V and J are TRBV12-3 or TRBV12-4 and TRBJ1-2, with a tentative D call TRBD1 (5 bases). CDR3 length: 15 residues. The ends were cut back, 3 bases at V and 3 bases at J, with 14 bases in the middle. CDR3 amino acids: CASSFSGQQHYGYTF. CDR3 nucleotide sequence: TGTGCCAGCAGTTTCAGTGGACAACAACACTATGGCTACACCTTC.

A few counts support this clonotype. The CDR3 nucleotides are TGCGCCAGCAGAGCTAGCGGTAGCACAGATACGCAGTATTTT. This translates into CASRASGSTDTQYF. This chain connects TRBV5-1 to TRBJ2-3, with 7 bases matching TRBD2. This CDR3 comprises 14 residues. Germline-derived CDR1 and CDR2 are SGHRS and YFSETQ. V lost 5 bases and J lost 0; bases outside the gene matches: 3.

V and J are TRBV3-1 and TRBJ2-1; TRBD2 matches at 7 bases. This CDR3 contains 16 residues. The trim removed 1 base at V and 2 bases at J, leaving 5 bases unmatched. The germline gives CDR1 LGHDT, CDR2 YNNKEL (reference sequence). In nucleotides, the CDR3 is TGTGCCAGCAGCCAAGGGGGGGGGAGACCCTACAATGAGCAGTTCTTC. It yields the protein CASSQGGGRPYNEQFF.

This clonotype was counted many times. V is TRBV6-7 and J is TRBJ2-1, with D perhaps TRBD2 (5 bases). TRBV6-7 is assigned to the ORF class and has an uncertain function. The V end lost 10 bases, the J end lost 9 bases, and 16 bases lay between the germline ends. The CDR3 extends over 12 amino acids. CDR3 sequence reads: CAMRGRGGEQFF. As DNA, the CDR3 is TGTGCCATGAGAGGGCGAGGTGGTGAGCAGTTCTTC.

In its sample, this clonotype was seen many times. The V gene is TRBV5-4, the J gene TRBJ2-1; 9 bases line up with TRBD2. V dropped 9 bases and J dropped 7; count of bases not matched to a gene: 8. Germline values: CDR1 SGHNT, CDR2 YYREEE (reference sequence). This CDR3 spans 13 amino acids. CDR3 nucleotide sequence: TGTGCCACCCATGCGGGAGGGCTGAATGAGCAGTTCTTC. Encoded protein: CATHAGGLNEQFF.

The chain is built from TRBV2 and TRBJ1-1; weak D call: TRBD1 (6 bases). The CDR3 loop spans 12 amino acids. Germline values: CDR1 SNHLY, CDR2 FYNNEI. Trimming removed 5 bases at V and 9 bases at J, with 13 bases between. The CDR3 nucleotides are TGTGCCAGCAGTTTAGGACAGATCAAAGCTTTCTTT. This encodes CASSLGQIKAFF. Full variable domain (outside the CDR3, taken from reference TRBV2 and TRBJ1-1): EPEVTQTPSHQVTQMGQEVILRCVPISNHLYFYWYRQILGQKVEFLVSFYNNEISEKSEIFDDQFSVERPDGSNFTLKIRSTKLEDSAMYFCASSLGQIKAFFGQGTRLTVV.

This clonotype was recorded a few times. The chain uses TRBV9 and TRBJ1-6, with 10 bases fitting TRBD1. The CDR3 has 15 residues. With 3 bases clipped from V and 5 bases from J, the junction kept 2 bases outside the gene matches. Germline-derived CDR1 and CDR2 are SGDLS and YYNGEE. The CDR3: CASSGQGADNSPLHF. CDR3 bases: TGTGCCAGCAGCGGACAGGGGGCAGATAATTCACCCCTCCACTTT.

Many counts were recorded for this clonotype. The gene calls are TRBV9 and TRBJ2-3; 9 bases agree with TRBD2. J gave up 2 bases and V 0 bases, and 7 bases lay outside the gene matches. The CDR3 is 17 amino acids. Per germline, CDR1 SGDLS and CDR2 YYNGEE. The CDR3 nucleotides read TGTGCCAGCAGCGTAGGGAATAGCGGGGGCCTCACAGATACGCAGTATTTT. It encodes CASSVGNSGGLTDTQYF.

This clonotype came up a few times. The chain joins TRBV20-1 to TRBJ1-1; unclear D gene. The CDR3 covers 16 residues. CDR1 and CDR2 from the germline V gene are DFQATT and SNEGSKA (reference sequence). Trimming stripped 0 bases from V and 2 bases from J, with 16 bases between. The CDR3 sequence: CSARDLQAQPNTEAFF. The CDR3, as DNA: TGCAGTGCTAGAGATCTCCAGGCCCAACCCAACACTGAAGCTTTCTTT.

In its sample, this clonotype was seen a few times. The rearrangement uses TRBV6-5 and TRBJ1-6, with D perhaps TRBD1 (6 bases). Trimming left V 2 bases short and J 9 bases short, with 11 bases between. This CDR3 has 14 amino acids. The germline V gene encodes CDR1 MNHEY and CDR2 SVGAGI. The CDR3 loop is CASSYKGGGSPLHF. In DNA form, the CDR3 reads TGTGCCAGCAGTTACAAGGGGGGAGGTTCACCCCTCCACTTT.